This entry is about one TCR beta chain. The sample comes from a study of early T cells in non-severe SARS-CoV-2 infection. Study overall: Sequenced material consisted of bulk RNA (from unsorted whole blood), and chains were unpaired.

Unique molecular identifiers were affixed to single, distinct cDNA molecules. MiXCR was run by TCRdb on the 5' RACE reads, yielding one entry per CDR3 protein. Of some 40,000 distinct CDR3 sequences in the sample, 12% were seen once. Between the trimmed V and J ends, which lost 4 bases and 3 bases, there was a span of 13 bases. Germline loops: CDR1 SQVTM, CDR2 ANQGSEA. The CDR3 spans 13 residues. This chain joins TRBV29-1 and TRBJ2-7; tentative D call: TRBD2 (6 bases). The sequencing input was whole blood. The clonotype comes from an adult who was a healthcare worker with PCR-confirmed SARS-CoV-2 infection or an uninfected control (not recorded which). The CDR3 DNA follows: TGCAGCGTTGGGGACTGGACCCGCTACGAGCAGTACTTC. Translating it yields CSVGDWTRYEQYF.